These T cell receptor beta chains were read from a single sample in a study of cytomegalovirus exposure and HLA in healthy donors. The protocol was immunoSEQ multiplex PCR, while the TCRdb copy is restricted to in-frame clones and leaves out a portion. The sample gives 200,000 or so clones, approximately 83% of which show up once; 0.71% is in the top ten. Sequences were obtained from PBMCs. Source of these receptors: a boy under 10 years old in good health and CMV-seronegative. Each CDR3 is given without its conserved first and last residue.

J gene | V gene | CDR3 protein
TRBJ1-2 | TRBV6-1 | ASTIGTGVGYT
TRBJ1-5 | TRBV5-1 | ASSLRGLGQPQH
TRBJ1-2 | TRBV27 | ASSKEYGYGYT
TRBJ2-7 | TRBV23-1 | ASTPLHPGEQY
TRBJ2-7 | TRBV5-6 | ASSEGQESYEQY
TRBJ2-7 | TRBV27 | ASSFRQGREQY
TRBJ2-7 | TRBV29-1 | SVYTGGEQY
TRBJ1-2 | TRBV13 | ASSLGTGGAGGYT
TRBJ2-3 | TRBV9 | ASSVVEGASTDTQY
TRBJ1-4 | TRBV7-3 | ASSPGQAYATNEKLF
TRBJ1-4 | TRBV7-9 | ASSPRNGGVGEKLF
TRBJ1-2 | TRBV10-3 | AIKGQKLNYGYT
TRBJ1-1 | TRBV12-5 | ASGPRGWTEAF
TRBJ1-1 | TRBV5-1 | ASSSGQGYTEAF
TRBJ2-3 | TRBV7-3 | ASSFSGGATDTQY
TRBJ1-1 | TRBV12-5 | ASGLYDTGNTEAF
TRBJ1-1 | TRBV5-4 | ASSATGGLNTEAF
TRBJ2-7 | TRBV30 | AFGIYPYEQY
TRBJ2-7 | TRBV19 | ASSILTGASYEQY
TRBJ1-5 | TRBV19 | ASTNDRRHIGNQPQH
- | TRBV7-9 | ASSAAGPTYEQY
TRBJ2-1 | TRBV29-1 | SVEGDGRVKWF
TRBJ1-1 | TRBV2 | ASSEDSLSTEAF
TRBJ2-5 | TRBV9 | ASSASGVPETQY
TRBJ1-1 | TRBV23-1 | ASGQAGNTEAF
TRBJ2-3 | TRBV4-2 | ASSQRAGDSTDTQY
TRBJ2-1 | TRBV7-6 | ASSLATGSAYNEQF